The 12 T cell receptor beta chains listed next were all sequenced from one sample in a study of regulatory T cells. Amplification used 52 TRBV primers and 13 TRBJ primers. Clones were sequenced by immunoSEQ multiplex PCR, and TCRdb holds only the in-frame ones, with some missing. Counted here are 20,000 to 25,000 clones, approximately 94% occurring once; the ten biggest clones make up 3.5%. Material for sequencing was CD8+ T cells sorted from blood. Receptor source: a child aged 2 to 10 with CD3G deficiency.

The rearrangement joins TRBV6-4 to TRBJ2-3; the D gene is possibly TRBD2 (5 bases). Germline loops: CDR1 MRHNA, CDR2 SNTAGT. V lost 5 bases, J lost 0 bases, and 15 bases lay in between. CDR3 length equals 16 residues. The CDR3 bases are TGTGCCAGCAGTCCACGGGGAGATTCTAGCACAGATACGCAGTATTTT. Its protein product is CASSPRGDSSTDTQYF.

The rearrangement links TRBV7-9 to TRBJ2-1; D gene uncertain. Trimming stripped 5 bases from V and 4 bases from J, with 12 bases between. CDR1 is SEHNR and CDR2 is FQNEAQ in the germline V gene (reference sequence). The CDR3 is 14 amino acids. CDR3 sequence (DNA): TGTGCCAGCAGCAATATTAGGCCTTACAATGAGCAGTTCTTC. Its protein product is CASSNIRPYNEQFF.

The J gene is TRBJ1-5, the V gene TRBV6-1; TRBD1 is a possible D gene (6 bases). Germline V CDR1 and CDR2: MNHNS, SASEGT. The V gene lost 5 bases and the J gene lost 4 bases, with 12 bases spanning the gap. This CDR3 has 14 residues. CDR3 coding DNA: TGTGCCAGCAGTCAGCAGGGGTCTAATCAGCCCCAGCATTTT. It is translated as CASSQQGSNQPQHF.

This clone was recorded only once. J is TRBJ2-2 and V is TRBV28, with 16 bases matching TRBD2. Per the germline V gene, CDR1 is MDHEN and CDR2 is SYDVKM. The ends lost 6 bases at V and 6 bases at J; junction bases unmatched: 10. CDR3 length: 18 residues. In nucleotides, the CDR3 is TGTGCCAGCAGCCTGAATTACGGGACTAGCGGGAGGGCCGGGGAGCTGTTTTTT. This translates into CASSLNYGTSGRAGELFF.

The V gene is TRBV7-8, the J gene TRBJ2-7; 7 bases line up with TRBD1. Germline-derived CDR1 and CDR2 are SGHVS and FQNEAQ. This CDR3 has 15 residues. Trimming took 5 bases from V and 7 from J; bases not matched to a gene: 14. The CDR3 region is CASSPLGRGGQEQYF. CDR3 in DNA: TGTGCCAGCAGCCCCTTGGGAAGAGGGGGACAGGAGCAGTACTTC.

The chain joins TRBV7-9 to TRBJ2-3; 9 nucleotides agree with TRBD2. CDR3 length: 15 amino acids. The junction had 4 bases not matched to a gene; V was cut back by 0 bases and J by 6 bases. Germline assignment: CDR1 SEHNR and CDR2 FQNEAQ (reference sequence). This CDR3 reads CASSLASGGKDTQYF. In DNA form, the CDR3 reads TGTGCCAGCAGCTTAGCTAGCGGGGGCAAGGATACGCAGTATTTT.

This chain uses TRBV10-2 with TRBJ2-3, with TRBD2 matching 10 bases. CDR3 length equals 14 residues. Losses at the gene ends were 5 bases for V and 4 bases for J; bases not matched to a gene: 3. CDR1 and CDR2 from the germline V gene are WSHSY and SAAADI. The CDR3 DNA reads TGCGCCAGCAGTTCTAGCGGGAGTGCAGATACGCAGTATTTT. It codes for CASSSSGSADTQYF.

This clone came up once. The chain links TRBV6-5 to TRBJ2-5; D call uncertain. This CDR3 has 14 amino acids. V was trimmed by 6 bases and J by 0 bases, leaving 11 bases between them. Germline V gene sequence: CDR1 MNHEY, CDR2 SVGAGI. The CDR3 sequence: CASSHYRYQETQYF. In DNA, the CDR3 is TGTGCCAGCAGCCACTACAGATACCAAGAGACCCAGTACTTC.

The chain recombines TRBV28 with TRBJ2-7, with 7 bases identical to TRBD2. The CDR3 spans 13 residues. V dropped 5 bases and J dropped 7; count of bases not matched to a gene: 8. Germline-derived CDR1 and CDR2 are MDHEN and SYDVKM. For the CDR3, the DNA is TGTGCCAGCAGTCTTGGGGGGGAGGGAGAGCAGTACTTC. Amino acid sequence: CASSLGGEGEQYF.

Note on this clone: The junction departs from the called germline gene at one end, perhaps through a read error. V usage is TRBV15 and J usage is TRBJ1-5; D is uncertain. The CDR3 sequence is 16 residues long. Germline CDR1 reads LNHNV; CDR2 reads YYDKDF (reference sequence). DNA of the CDR3: TGTGCCACCAGCAACGATACGGGCCAGAACATTCAGCCTCAGCATTTT. Protein: CATSNDTGQNIQPQHF.

The V and J genes are TRBV28 and TRBJ2-7; D unclear. V lost 5 bases, J lost 2 bases, and 16 bases lay in between. Germline V CDR1 and CDR2: MDHEN, SYDVKM. The CDR3 spans 15 residues. This chain's CDR3 is CASSTPRSFPYEQYF. As DNA, the CDR3 is TGTGCCAGCAGTACCCCTCGTTCTTTTCCCTACGAGCAGTACTTC.

This chain uses TRBV4-1 with TRBJ1-2, with a possible D match to TRBD1 (5 bases). The CDR3 is 15 amino acids. Germline V lookup: CDR1 MGHRA, CDR2 YSYEKL. V was cut by 0 bases and J by 4 bases, with 12 bases left in between. The CDR3 loop reads CASSQDLGGVYGYTF. The CDR3 DNA follows: TGCGCCAGCAGCCAAGACCTCGGAGGGGTCTATGGCTACACCTTC.